The sequence of this TCR beta chain was determined in a study of identifying expanded T cells in peripheral blood (dated by TCRdb to about 2019). In terms of the full investigation: Separate aliquots of the same genomic DNA pool were sequenced to produce technical replicates, and four replicates were compared in pairs. What the work shows at the level of the full study, not this receptor alone: Across all healthy-donor time intervals, the beta-binomial model significantly cut both the number of clones called differentially abundant and the false-positive rate. It was expected by the authors that biological variance in healthy repertoires might increase further over much longer intervals, such as months to years. Across all healthy donors, variance in clone template counts between two-week samples was found to increase significantly with total template count. The binomial model flagged approximately 1.1 differentially abundant clones between technical replicates but 15 to 17 over around two weeks and roughly 19 over roughly 4 weeks.

A remark on this clone: There is no known antigen for this receptor. Base-call qualities are not available, and no considerably larger clone is one nucleotide away.

The CDR3 numbers 14 residues from cysteine through phenylalanine. The retained sequence is limited to the CDR3, 42 bases, with the frame set at the first base. Trimming takes 0 bases off V and 6 bases off J; junction bases not matched to a gene: 3. The germline V gene (reference sequence) specifies MNHNY as CDR1 and SVGAGI as CDR2. During the collection period, no infections or other immune events were recorded for the healthy donors. Healthy-donor blood repertoires served as a training cohort to calibrate time-dependent variance in a beta-binomial model of T-cell clone differential abundance. The training cohort was composed of around ten healthy donors, 3 female and 7 male. An age range of about 29 to 65 years, with an average of 43 years, was recorded for the donors. Whole blood was collected from each healthy donor at three time points spaced about 14 days apart and obtained from a commercial supplier. For immunosequencing, genomic DNA was extracted from whole blood that had not been sorted.

TCRbeta CDR3 regions were profiled by bias-controlled multiplex PCR amplification of genomic DNA with the immunoSEQ Assay. The paper's data handling went like this. The absolute abundance of each unique TCRbeta CDR3 region was quantified after sequences were collapsed and filtered. Differential abundance was tested with a binomial (Fisher-equivalent) model and with a beta-binomial model adding time-dependent variance fitted from healthy donors. Clones with fewer than 5 combined templates were removed, and differential abundance was called for clones with a Benjamini-Hochberg FDR below 0.01. In the beta-binomial model, variance was expressed as a function of the total template count across the two samples, in the form v = (b*log(k)+a)^2. In its TCRdb copy, this immuneACCESS table keeps in-frame sequences only and misses some clones. Where compared with another copy, unresolved V genes explain less than half of these, and the others have no known cause. V and J calls and clone size come straight from that table; D and trimming were deduced from the DNA. The sample contains roughly 130,000 clones, 75% to 90% of them found a single time. The ten top clones hold about 8% of the sample.

The chain uses TRBV6-6 and TRBJ2-7; 9 bases in between match TRBD1. The source is a person between 18 and 75 years old in good health. Sequenced input: blood. The sequence in DNA is TGTGCCAGCAGTTACTCGGGACAGGGATTCGAGCAGTACTTC. It specifies CASSYSGQGFEQYF.